The 19 T cell receptor beta chains below all came from one sample that was sequenced in a study. TCRdb ran MiXCR on the RT-PCR reads and lists one entry per CDR3 protein. The sample has almost 700,000 distinct CDR3 sequences; 14% are singletons. The sample consisted of memory CD4+ T cells from blood. These receptors came from a female donor in good health, serving as a healthy control.

This chain joins TRBV20-1 and TRBJ1-1, with TRBD1 matching over 7 bases. CDR3 length: 11 amino acids. Germline CDR1 and CDR2: DFQATT and SNEGSKA (reference sequence). The trim removed 7 bases at V and 10 bases at J, leaving 9 bases unmatched. The CDR3 loop is CSDSRGGRAFF. The CDR3 coding sequence is TGCAGTGATTCCAGGGGGGGACGAGCTTTCTTT.

The rearrangement joins TRBV27 to TRBJ2-3, with D perhaps matching TRBD2 (5 bases). V was shortened by 5 bases and J by 6 bases, with 9 bases between the two germline ends. CDR1 MNHEY and CDR2 SMNVEV come from the germline V gene (reference sequence). This CDR3 spans 12 amino acids. The CDR3 DNA follows: TGTGCCAGCAGTACCTTAGCGGATACGCAGTATTTT. Translation gives CASSTLADTQYF.

This chain links TRBV12-3 or TRBV12-4 with TRBJ1-3; D gene unclear. The CDR3 length is 15 residues. V lost 3 bases to trimming and J lost 2 bases, with 11 bases between them. The CDR3 DNA is TGTGCCAGCAGTTTGGGTCTGCACGCTGGAAACACCATATATTTT. Residues: CASSLGLHAGNTIYF.

In this sample, this clonotype turned up many times. The V gene is TRBV20-1, the J gene TRBJ1-5; a weak D match, TRBD1 (5 bases). The CDR3 totals 12 residues. Trimming took 4 bases from V and 4 from J, leaving 8 bases between them. The germline gives CDR1 DFQATT, CDR2 SNEGSKA (reference sequence). The DNA for the CDR3 is TGCAGTGCTACAGGGTTTAATCAGCCCCAGCATTTT. Translated, it gives CSATGFNQPQHF.

There are many counts of this clonotype. The chain has TRBV12-3 or TRBV12-4 and TRBJ1-6; 9 nucleotides align to TRBD1. J was trimmed by 8 bases and V by 5 bases; bases with no gene match: 4. This CDR3 has 14 amino acids. The CDR3 region is CASSGQGTDSPLHF. The CDR3 bases are TGTGCCAGCAGTGGACAGGGGACGGATTCACCCCTCCACTTT.

This clonotype has a handful of counts. The genes are TRBV5-1 and TRBJ2-2; 14 positions agree with TRBD2. J gave up 5 bases and V 4 bases, and 10 bases lay outside the gene matches. This CDR3 is built from 18 residues. CDR1 and CDR2 from the germline V gene are SGHRS and YFSETQ. The CDR3 is CASSPGTSGGPPTGELFF. The CDR3 bases are TGCGCCAGCAGCCCAGGGACTAGCGGGGGACCTCCGACCGGGGAGCTGTTTTTT.

Worth noting for this clonotype: At one of its ends the junction is not consistent with the germline gene, which may arise from a read error. The V and J genes are TRBV15 and TRBJ1-1, with TRBD1 matching 7 bases. Germline values: CDR1 LNHNV, CDR2 YYDKDF (reference sequence). The CDR3 runs 16 residues. The CDR3 bases are TGTGCCACCAGCCCAAGACAGGGTGAAGGGAACCCTGAAGCTTTCTTT. Protein sequence: CATSPRQGEGNPEAFF.

The chain links TRBV6-2 or TRBV6-3 to TRBJ2-2, with 12 positions matching TRBD2. Trimming took 6 bases from V and 6 from J; bases not matched to a gene: 2. This CDR3 spans 14 amino acids. Germline V lookup: CDR1 MNHEY, CDR2 SVGEGT. Here the CDR3 DNA reads TGTGCCAGCAGGACTAGCGGGAGCTCCGGGGAGCTGTTTTTT. Translated: CASRTSGSSGELFF.

This chain joins TRBV5-1 and TRBJ1-2; 7 positions match TRBD1. CDR1 and CDR2 from the germline V gene are SGHRS and YFSETQ. After removal of 0 bases from V and 8 bases from J, the junction contained 7 bases not matched to a gene. There are 14 residues in the CDR3. The CDR3 nucleotides read TGCGCCAGCAGCTTGGACGCGACAGGGCCCGGCTACACCTTC. It is translated as CASSLDATGPGYTF.

In this sample, this clonotype turned up a few times. The J gene is TRBJ2-3, the V gene TRBV20-1; D is unresolved. The CDR3 covers 14 residues. The germline V gene encodes CDR1 DFQATT and CDR2 SNEGSKA (reference sequence). Trimming stripped 2 bases from V and 0 bases from J, with 9 bases between. The CDR3 loop is CSARHEPSTDTQYF. CDR3 bases: TGCAGTGCTAGACACGAGCCTAGCACAGATACGCAGTATTTT.

The table lists this clonotype with many counts. CDR3 region: CSARDEWGLEQYF. The CDR3 region has the DNA TGCAGTGCTAGAGATGAATGGGGGCTCGAGCAGTACTTC. The rearrangement joins TRBV20-1 to TRBJ2-7; D is possibly TRBD1 (6 bases). V was pared by 0 bases and J by 6 bases, with 12 bases between. This CDR3 is built from 13 residues. Germline-derived CDR1 and CDR2 are DFQATT and SNEGSKA (reference sequence).

The rearrangement uses TRBV28 and TRBJ1-2; 9 bases match TRBD1. Per the germline V gene, CDR1 is MDHEN and CDR2 is SYDVKM. The J segment lost 4 bases and the V segment lost 3 bases, leaving 6 bases of the junction unmatched. The CDR3 extends over 15 amino acids. The CDR3 nucleotides read TGTGCCAGCAGTTTGGGGGGACAGGGATTCTATGGCTACACCTTC. Its translation: CASSLGGQGFYGYTF.

The chain is built from TRBV5-1 and TRBJ1-4; no firm D call. The ends were cut back, 0 bases at V and 7 bases at J, with 13 bases in the middle. Germline V lookup: CDR1 SGHRS, CDR2 YFSETQ. CDR3 length: 15 amino acids. CDR3 DNA sequence: TGCGCCAGCAGCTTGGTCGAACTGGGGATTGAAAAACTGTTTTTT. Encoded protein: CASSLVELGIEKLFF.

The gene calls are TRBV10-3 and TRBJ2-7; TRBD1 agrees at 7 bases. V shed 6 bases, J shed 1 base, and the junction held 9 bases outside the gene matches. The germline V gene has CDR1 ENHRY and CDR2 SYGVKD. This CDR3 region has 15 residues. The CDR3 region has the DNA TGTGCCATCAGGGATGGGGCAGGGGGATCCTACGAGCAGTACTTC. This translates into CAIRDGAGGSYEQYF.

This sequence joins TRBV20-1 and TRBJ1-1; 8 nucleotides align to TRBD1. The CDR3 consists of 14 residues. The trim removed 1 base at V and 7 bases at J, leaving 8 bases unmatched. CDR1 is DFQATT and CDR2 is SNEGSKA in the germline V gene (reference sequence). CDR3 coding DNA: TGCAGTGCTAGAGGGGGCCACGGGACAGGTGAAGCTTTCTTT. Its protein product is CSARGGHGTGEAFF.

V and J are TRBV20-1 and TRBJ2-7; tentatively, D is TRBD1 or TRBD2 (5 bases each). Trimming removed 6 bases at V and 0 bases at J, with 18 bases between. Germline V lookup: CDR1 DFQATT, CDR2 SNEGSKA (reference sequence). The CDR3 sequence is 15 residues long. The CDR3 nucleotides are TGCAGTGCCTCCGGCAGTGCAGGGAGCTCCTACGAGCAGTACTTC. This gives the protein CSASGSAGSSYEQYF.

This clonotype was found many times. The chain combines TRBV29-1 with TRBJ2-5; D remains unclear. This CDR3 is built from 13 residues. Trimming removed 1 base at V and 2 bases at J, with 8 bases between. Germline V CDR1 and CDR2: SQVTM, ANQGSEA. CDR3 in DNA: TGCAGCGTTGAAGGGTTTTCTCAAGAGACCCAGTACTTC. This codes for CSVEGFSQETQYF.

This clonotype came up a few times. J is TRBJ2-3 and V is TRBV5-1; 7 nucleotides line up with TRBD1. CDR3 length: 14 residues. Germline CDR1 and CDR2: SGHRS and YFSETQ. Trimming cost V 4 bases and J 9 bases; bases outside gene matches: 11. The CDR3 sequence is CASSPPVDRLTQYF. The CDR3 nucleotides are TGCGCCAGCAGCCCACCCGTGGACAGGCTGACGCAGTATTTT. Based on the CDR3 plus reference TRBV5-1 and TRBJ2-3, the full variable domain is KAGVTQTPRYLIKTRGQQVTLSCSPISGHRSVSWYQQTPGQGLQFLFEYFSETQRNKGNFPGRFSGRQFSNSRSEMNVSTLELGDSALYLCASSPPVDRLTQYFGPGTRLTVL.

This chain uses TRBV7-9 with TRBJ2-5, with a tentative D call TRBD1 (6 bases). V dropped 0 bases and J dropped 5 bases, with 10 bases sitting between them. The germline gives CDR1 SEHNR, CDR2 FQNEAQ (reference sequence). The CDR3 spans 14 residues. The CDR3 DNA sequence: TGTGCCAGCAGCTTAGCCACAGGGTTGGAGACCCAGTACTTC. It specifies CASSLATGLETQYF.